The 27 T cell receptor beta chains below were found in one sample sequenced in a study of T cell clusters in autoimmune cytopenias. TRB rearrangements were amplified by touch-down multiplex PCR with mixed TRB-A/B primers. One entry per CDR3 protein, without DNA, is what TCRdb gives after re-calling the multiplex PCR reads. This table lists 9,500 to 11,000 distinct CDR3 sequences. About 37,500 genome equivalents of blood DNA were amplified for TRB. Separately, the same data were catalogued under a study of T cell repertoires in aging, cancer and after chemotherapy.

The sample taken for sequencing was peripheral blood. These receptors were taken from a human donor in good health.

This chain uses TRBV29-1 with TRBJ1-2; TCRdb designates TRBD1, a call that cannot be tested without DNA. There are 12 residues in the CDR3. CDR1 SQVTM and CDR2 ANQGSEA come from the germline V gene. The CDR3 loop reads CSGETGASGYTF.

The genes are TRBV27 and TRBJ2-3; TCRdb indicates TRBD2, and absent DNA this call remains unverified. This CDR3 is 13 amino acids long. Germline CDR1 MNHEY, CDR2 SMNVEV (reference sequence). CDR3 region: CASSLGQPDTQYF.

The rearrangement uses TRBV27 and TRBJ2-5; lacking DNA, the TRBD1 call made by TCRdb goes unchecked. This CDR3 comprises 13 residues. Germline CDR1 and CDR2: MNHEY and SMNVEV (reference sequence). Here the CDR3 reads CASSLQGWETQYF.

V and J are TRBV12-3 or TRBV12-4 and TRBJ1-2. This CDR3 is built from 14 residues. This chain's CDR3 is CASSLAQRGDGYTF.

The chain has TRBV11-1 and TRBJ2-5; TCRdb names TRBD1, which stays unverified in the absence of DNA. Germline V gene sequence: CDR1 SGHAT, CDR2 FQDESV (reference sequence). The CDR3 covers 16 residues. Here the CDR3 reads CASSEGDRGGGETQYF.

CDR3 amino acids: CAWRPTTGFEQFF. This chain links TRBV30 with TRBJ2-1; the TCRdb D gene call, TRBD1, has no DNA to confirm it. CDR1 and CDR2 (germline): GTSNPN, SVGIG (reference sequence). The CDR3 extends over 13 amino acids.

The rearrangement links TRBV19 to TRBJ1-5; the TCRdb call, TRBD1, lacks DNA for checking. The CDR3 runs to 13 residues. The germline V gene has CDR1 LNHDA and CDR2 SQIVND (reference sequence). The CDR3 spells CASSTQTGQPQHF.

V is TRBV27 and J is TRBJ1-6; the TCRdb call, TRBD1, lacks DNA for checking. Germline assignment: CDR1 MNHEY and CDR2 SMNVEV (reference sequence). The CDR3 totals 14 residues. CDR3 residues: CASSTGNYNSPLHF.

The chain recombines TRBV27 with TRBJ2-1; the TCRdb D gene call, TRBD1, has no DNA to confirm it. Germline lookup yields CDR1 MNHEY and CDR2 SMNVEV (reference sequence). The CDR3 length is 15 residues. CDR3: CASSSGTATGNEQFF.

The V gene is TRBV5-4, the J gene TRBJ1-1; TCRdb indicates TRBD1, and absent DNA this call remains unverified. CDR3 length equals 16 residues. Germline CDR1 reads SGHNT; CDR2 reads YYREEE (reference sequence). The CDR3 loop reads CASSSGQGVVNTEAFF.

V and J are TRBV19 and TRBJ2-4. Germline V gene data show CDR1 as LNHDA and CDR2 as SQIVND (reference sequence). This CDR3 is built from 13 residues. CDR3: CASSSWAKNIQYF.

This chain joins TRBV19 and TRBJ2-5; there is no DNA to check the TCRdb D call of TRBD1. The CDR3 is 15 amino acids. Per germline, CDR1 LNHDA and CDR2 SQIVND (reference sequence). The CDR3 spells CASSIDPRGRETQYF. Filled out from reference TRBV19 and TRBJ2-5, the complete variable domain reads DGGITQSPKYLFRKEGQNVTLSCEQNLNHDAMYWYRQDPGQGLRLIYYSQIVNDFQKGDIAEGYSVSREKKESFPLTVTSAQKNPTAFYLCASSIDPRGRETQYFGPGTRLLVL.

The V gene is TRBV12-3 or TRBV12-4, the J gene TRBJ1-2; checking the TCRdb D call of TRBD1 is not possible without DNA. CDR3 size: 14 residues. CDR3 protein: CASSPALSNYGYTF.

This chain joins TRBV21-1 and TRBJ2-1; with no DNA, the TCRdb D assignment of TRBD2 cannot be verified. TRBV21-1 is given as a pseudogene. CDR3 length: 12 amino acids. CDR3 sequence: CAGRALHNEQFF.

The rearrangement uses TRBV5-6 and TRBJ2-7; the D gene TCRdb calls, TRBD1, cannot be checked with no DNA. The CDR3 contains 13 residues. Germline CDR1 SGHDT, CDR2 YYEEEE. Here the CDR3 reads CASSLGDRYEQYF.

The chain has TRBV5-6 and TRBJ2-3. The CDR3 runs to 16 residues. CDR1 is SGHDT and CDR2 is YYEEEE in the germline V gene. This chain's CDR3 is CASRNLRISDTDTQYF.

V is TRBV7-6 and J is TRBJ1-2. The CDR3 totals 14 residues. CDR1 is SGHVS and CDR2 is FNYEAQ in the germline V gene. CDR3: CASSQAGQSVGYTF.

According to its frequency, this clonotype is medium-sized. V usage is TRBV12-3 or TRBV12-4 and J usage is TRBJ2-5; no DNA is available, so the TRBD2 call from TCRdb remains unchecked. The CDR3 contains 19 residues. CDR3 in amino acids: CASRPSPGLAGGDKETQYF.

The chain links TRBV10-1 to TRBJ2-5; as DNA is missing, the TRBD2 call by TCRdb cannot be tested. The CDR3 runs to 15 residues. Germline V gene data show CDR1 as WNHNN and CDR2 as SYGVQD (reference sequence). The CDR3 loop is CASSQTSGTQETQYF.

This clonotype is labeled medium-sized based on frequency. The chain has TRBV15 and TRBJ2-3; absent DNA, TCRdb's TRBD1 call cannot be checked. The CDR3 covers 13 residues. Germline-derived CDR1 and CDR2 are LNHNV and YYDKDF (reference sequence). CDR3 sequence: CATSNPGSDTQYF.

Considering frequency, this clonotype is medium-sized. This CDR3 reads CSGLEATDTQYF. The chain couples TRBV29-1 to TRBJ2-3. The germline CDR1 and CDR2 sequences are SQVTM and ANQGSEA. The CDR3 loop spans 12 amino acids.

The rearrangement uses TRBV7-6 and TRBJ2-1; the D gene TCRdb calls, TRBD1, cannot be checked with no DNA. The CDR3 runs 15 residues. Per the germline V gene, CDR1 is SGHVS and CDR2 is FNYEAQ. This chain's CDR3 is CASSLEAGARNEQFF.

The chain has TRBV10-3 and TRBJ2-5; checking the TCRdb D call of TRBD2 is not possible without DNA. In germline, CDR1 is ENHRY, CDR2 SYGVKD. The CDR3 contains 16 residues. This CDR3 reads CAISESGGGGQETQYF.

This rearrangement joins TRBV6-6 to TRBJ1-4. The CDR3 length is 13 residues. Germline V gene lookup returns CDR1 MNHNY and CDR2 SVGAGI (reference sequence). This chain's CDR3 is CASSSIEGEKLFF.

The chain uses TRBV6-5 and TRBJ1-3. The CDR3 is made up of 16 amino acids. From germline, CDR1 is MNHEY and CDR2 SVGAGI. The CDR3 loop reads CASSYSSGGSGNTIYF.

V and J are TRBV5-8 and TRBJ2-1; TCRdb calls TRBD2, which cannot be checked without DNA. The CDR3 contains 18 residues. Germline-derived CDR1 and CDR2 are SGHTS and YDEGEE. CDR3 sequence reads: CASSLWLAGASSYNEQFF.

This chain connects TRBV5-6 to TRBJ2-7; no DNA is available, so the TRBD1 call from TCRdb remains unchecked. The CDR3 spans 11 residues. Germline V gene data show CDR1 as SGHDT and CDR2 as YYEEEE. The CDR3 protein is CASSPPYEQYF.